What follows is one T cell receptor beta chain and its context. Its target is not known. The CDR3 consists of 16 residues. The germline CDR1 and CDR2 sequences are SGDLS and YYNGEE. V was pared by 4 bases and J by 6 bases, with 10 bases of the junction left unmatched. The sample originates from a study of cytomegalovirus exposure and HLA in healthy donors. Study-wide results and caveats: What was likely a sequencing artifact was a cluster of highly shared sequence variants. A few CMV-associated chains proved CMV antigen-specific in vitro. A later analysis found TCR association rates differed by HLA locus, highest for DRB1 and lowest for HLA-C.

The PCR had 60 Vbeta and 13 Jbeta primers. Here immunoSEQ multiplex PCR was the method, and the copy in TCRdb shows in-frame clones only, minus some. This sample has some 180,000 clones; roughly 70% occur once, and the top ten carry about 2.7%. The sample consisted of PBMCs. The chain recombines TRBV9 with TRBJ2-1, with 10 bases that match TRBD2. The TCR was taken from a male donor in good health and CMV-seronegative. CDR3 bases: TGTGCCAGCAGCCCGGGGACTAGCGAGTATCCCAATGAGCAGTTCTTC. It translates to CASSPGTSEYPNEQFF. Looking up the rest from reference TRBV9 and TRBJ2-1 gives the full variable domain: DSGVTQTPKHLITATGQRVTLRCSPRSGDLSVYWYQQSLDQGLQFLIQYYNGEERAKGNILERFSAQQFPDLHSELNLSSLELGDSALYFCASSPGTSEYPNEQFFGPGTRLTVL.